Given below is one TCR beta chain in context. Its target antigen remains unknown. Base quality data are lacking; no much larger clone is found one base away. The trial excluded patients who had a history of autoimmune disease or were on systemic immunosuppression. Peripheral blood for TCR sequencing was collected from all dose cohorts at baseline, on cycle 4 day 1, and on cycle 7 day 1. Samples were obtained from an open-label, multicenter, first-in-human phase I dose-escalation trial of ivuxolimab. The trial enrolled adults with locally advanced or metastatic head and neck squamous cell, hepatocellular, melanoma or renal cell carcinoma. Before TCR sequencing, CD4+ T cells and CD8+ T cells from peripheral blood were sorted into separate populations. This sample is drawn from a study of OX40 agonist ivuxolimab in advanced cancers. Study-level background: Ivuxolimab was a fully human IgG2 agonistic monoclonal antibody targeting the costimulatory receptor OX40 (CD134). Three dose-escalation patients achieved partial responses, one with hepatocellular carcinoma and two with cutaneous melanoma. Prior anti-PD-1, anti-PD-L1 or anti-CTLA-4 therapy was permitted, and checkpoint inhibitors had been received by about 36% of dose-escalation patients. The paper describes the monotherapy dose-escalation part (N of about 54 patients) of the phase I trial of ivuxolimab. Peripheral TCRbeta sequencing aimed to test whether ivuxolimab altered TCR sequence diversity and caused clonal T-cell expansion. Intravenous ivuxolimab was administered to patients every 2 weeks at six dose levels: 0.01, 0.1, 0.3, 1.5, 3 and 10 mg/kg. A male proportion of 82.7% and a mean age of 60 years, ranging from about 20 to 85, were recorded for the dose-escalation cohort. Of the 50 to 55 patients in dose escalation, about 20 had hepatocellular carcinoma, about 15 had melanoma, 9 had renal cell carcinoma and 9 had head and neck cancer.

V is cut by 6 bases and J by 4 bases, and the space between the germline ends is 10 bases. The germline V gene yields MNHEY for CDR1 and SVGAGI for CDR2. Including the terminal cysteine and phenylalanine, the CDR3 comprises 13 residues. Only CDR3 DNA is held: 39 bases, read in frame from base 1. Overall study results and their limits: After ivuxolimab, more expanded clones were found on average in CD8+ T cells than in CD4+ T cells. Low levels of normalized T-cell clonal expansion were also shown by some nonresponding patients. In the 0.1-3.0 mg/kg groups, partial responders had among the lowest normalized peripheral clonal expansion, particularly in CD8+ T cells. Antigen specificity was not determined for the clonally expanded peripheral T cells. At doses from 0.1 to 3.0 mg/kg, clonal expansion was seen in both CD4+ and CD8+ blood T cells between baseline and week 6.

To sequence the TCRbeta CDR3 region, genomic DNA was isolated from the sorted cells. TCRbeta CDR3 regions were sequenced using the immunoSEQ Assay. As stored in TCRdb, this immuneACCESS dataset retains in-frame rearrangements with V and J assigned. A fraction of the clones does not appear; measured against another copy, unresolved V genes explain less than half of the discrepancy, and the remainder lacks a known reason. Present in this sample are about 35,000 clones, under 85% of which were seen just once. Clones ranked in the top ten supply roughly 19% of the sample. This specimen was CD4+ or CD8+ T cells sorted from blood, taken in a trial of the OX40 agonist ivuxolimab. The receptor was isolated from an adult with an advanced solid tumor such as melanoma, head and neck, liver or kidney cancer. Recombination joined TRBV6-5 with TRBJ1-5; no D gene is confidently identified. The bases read TGTGCCAGCAGAAGGGCCGGAAATCAGCCCCAGCATTTT. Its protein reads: CASRRAGNQPQHF.